Listed below are T cell receptor beta chains from one sample, sequenced in a study of graft-versus-host responses after intestinal transplantation. The assay was immunoSEQ multiplex PCR, and TCRdb's table has in-frame clones only and misses some. The table records approximately 88,000 clones, approximately 94% of them present only once. For these TCRs, the target antigens are not known. The source was unstimulated CD4+ T cells sorted from spleen or lymph node cells, collected before transplant. Receptors were obtained from a human donor who was the organ donor for an intestinal transplant. CDR3s include the opening cysteine and the closing phenylalanine or tryptophan. Fields, in order: clone size, V gene, J gene, CDR3 protein. Clone size is not always given. Where it is, it says once, few, many or a class for expanded clones.

>few|TRBV6-6|TRBJ2-3
CASSPRRGGTDTQYF
>-|TRBV27|TRBJ2-1
CASFTGSGAGLAGVNEQFF
>-|TRBV10-3|TRBJ1-1
CAIQGLNTEAFF
>-|TRBV4-3|TRBJ2-1
CASSQEDRGFGRNEQFF
>-|TRBV27|TRBJ1-5
CASSPKDRVSSQPQHF
>-|TRBV29-1|TRBJ2-6
CSALQTAPVSGANVLTF
>-|TRBV19|TRBJ1-3
CASSIGHRAGSGNTIYF
>-|TRBV2|TRBJ1-1
CASRRQEVTEAFF
>-|TRBV10-3|TRBJ1-5
CAISESGPSNQPQHF
>-|TRBV7-6|TRBJ1-5
CASSFFNQPQHF